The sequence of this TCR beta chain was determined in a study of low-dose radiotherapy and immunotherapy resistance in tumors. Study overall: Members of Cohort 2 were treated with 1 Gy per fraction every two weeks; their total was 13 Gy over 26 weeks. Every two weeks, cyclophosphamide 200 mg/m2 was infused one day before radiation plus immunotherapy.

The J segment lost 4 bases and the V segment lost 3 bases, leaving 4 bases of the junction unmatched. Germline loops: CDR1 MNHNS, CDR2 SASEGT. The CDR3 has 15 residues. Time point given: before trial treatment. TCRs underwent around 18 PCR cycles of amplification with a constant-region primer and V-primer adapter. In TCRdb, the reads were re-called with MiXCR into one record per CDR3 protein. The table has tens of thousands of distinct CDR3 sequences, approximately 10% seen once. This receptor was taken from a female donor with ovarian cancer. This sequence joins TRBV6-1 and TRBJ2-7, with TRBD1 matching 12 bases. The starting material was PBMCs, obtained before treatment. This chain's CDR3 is CASSEGQGAPYEQYF. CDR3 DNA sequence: TGTGCCAGCAGTGAGGGACAGGGGGCCCCTTACGAGCAGTACTTC.